The 4 T cell receptor beta chains presented below share a single source sample, sequenced in a study of cytomegalovirus exposure and HLA in healthy donors (TCRdb year 2017). Receptors were amplified or captured by the immunoSEQ multiplex PCR assay. For the multiplex PCR, a mixture combining 60 forward primers for TCR Vbeta segments and 13 reverse primers for TCR Jbeta segments was used. This is the immuneACCESS table as TCRdb keeps it, with only in-frame sequences that have V and J called. A part of the clones is gone; compared with another copy, unresolved V genes explain less than half, and the rest is unexplained. The sample has around 91,000 clones on record, 78% of them singletons. The ten largest clones capture around 4.3% of the sample. Sequencing was done on a sample of PBMCs. Receptor source: a woman between 40 and 50 years old in good health and CMV-seropositive.

This chain uses TRBV9 with TRBJ2-7, with 10 bases identical to TRBD2. The CDR3 has 15 amino acids. CDR1 is SGDLS, CDR2 YYNGEE, per germline. J gave up 4 bases and V 4 bases, and 8 bases lay outside the gene matches. CDR3 nucleotide sequence: TGTGCCAGCAGCCCCGAACCTAGCGGGAGTTACGAGCAGTACTTC. Translating it yields CASSPEPSGSYEQYF.

The chain links TRBV29-1 to TRBJ2-5; possible D gene TRBD2, 5 bases. Trimming took off 5 bases at V and 9 bases at J, with 19 bases between the two ends. This CDR3 region has 13 residues. The germline V gene has CDR1 SQVTM and CDR2 ANQGSEA. The CDR3 DNA reads TGCAGCGTTCACGAGGGTCACACCGGGGCCCAGTACTTC. The encoded protein is CSVHEGHTGAQYF.

The V and J genes are TRBV5-6 and TRBJ1-2, with TRBD1 identical over 8 bases. V was clipped by 4 bases and J by 8 bases; unmatched bases: 13. The CDR3 has 15 residues. CDR1 is SGHDT, CDR2 YYEEEE, per germline. The CDR3 reads CASSHEPGQVEGYTF. CDR3 in DNA: TGTGCCAGCAGCCACGAGCCGGGACAGGTGGAGGGCTACACCTTC.

This chain joins TRBV13 and TRBJ2-1; TRBD2 matches 10 bases. Germline V gene sequence: CDR1 PRHDT, CDR2 FYEKMQ (reference sequence). This CDR3 has 21 amino acids. The V gene end was trimmed by 1 base and the J gene end by 2 bases; junction bases not matched to a gene: 17. This chain's CDR3 is CASSLELWTSGSRPTYNEQFF. Here the CDR3 DNA reads TGTGCCAGCAGCTTAGAGCTCTGGACTAGCGGATCCCGACCCACCTACAATGAGCAGTTCTTC.